The count of the clone carrying this TCR beta chain is one. Germline V gene sequence: CDR1 SGHTA, CDR2 FQGNSA. The CDR3 spans 14 residues. Trimming pared 5 bases from V and 7 bases from J, leaving 15 bases between. These data are taken from a study of CD8 T cells in Susac syndrome. About the study: Sequenced Susac syndrome patients included more than five with clinically active disease and about eight in remission.

Reverse transcription used roughly 0.5 to 1 ug RNA and random hexamers. The method of amplification for TCR beta CDR3 was immunoSEQ multiplex PCR, covering 54 Vbeta and 13 Jbeta. TCRdb re-derived calls from the immunoSEQ multiplex PCR reads in MiXCR, one entry per CDR3 protein. The table has under 200,000 distinct CDR3 sequences, approximately 94% seen once. TCR beta sequencing covered blood CD8+ and CD4+ T cells. The CD8+ and CD4+ T cells were isolated magnetically using a negative isolation approach, whereas the TEMRA cells were enriched by FACS. This sequence joins TRBV7-2 and TRBJ2-1; D not certain. The receptor was isolated from a human donor with Susac syndrome. The sample was CD4+ T cells from PBMCs. Here the CDR3 reads CASSAMQSPNEQFF. DNA for the CDR3: TGTGCCAGCAGCGCGATGCAATCTCCAAATGAGCAGTTCTTC. The variable domain in full, with the rest retrieved from reference TRBV7-2 and TRBJ2-1, is GAGVSQSPSNKVTEKGKDVELRCDPISGHTALYWYRQSLGQGLEFLIYFQGNSAPDKSGLPSDRFSAERTGGSVSTLTIQRTQQEDSAVYLCASSAMQSPNEQFFGPGTRLTVL.